The 27 T cell receptor beta chains below all came from one sample that was sequenced in a study of cytomegalovirus exposure and HLA in healthy donors. The PCR contained 60 Vbeta and 13 Jbeta primers. Clones were sequenced by immunoSEQ multiplex PCR, and TCRdb holds only the in-frame ones, with some missing. The table shows almost 95,000 clones, with around 70% occurring only once. The sequencing sample was made of PBMCs. The source is a man in his fifties or sixties in good health and CMV-seronegative.

J is TRBJ2-1 and V is TRBV6-5; 7 bases match TRBD1. In germline, CDR1 is MNHEY, CDR2 SVGAGI. This CDR3 has 14 residues. With V trimmed by 2 bases and J by 5 bases, 3 bases remained unmatched. This CDR3 is CASSYVDRDNEQFF. CDR3 nucleotides: TGTGCCAGCAGTTACGTTGACAGGGACAATGAGCAGTTCTTC.

CDR3 DNA sequence: TGCGCCAGCCGGTTGGGACAGGCGGAAAAACTGTTTTTT. It yields the protein CASRLGQAEKLFF. This rearrangement joins TRBV5-1 to TRBJ1-4; 8 nucleotides agree with TRBD1. Per germline, CDR1 SGHRS and CDR2 YFSETQ. The CDR3 is 13 amino acids. V was clipped by 7 bases and J by 8 bases; unmatched bases: 7.

The chain employs TRBV4-1 and TRBJ2-2, with TRBD2 as a possible D gene (8 bases). The V end lost 2 bases, the J end lost 6 bases, and 16 bases lay between the germline ends. CDR3 length equals 16 residues. CDR1 MGHRA and CDR2 YSYEKL come from the germline V gene. CDR3 nucleotides: TGCGCCAGCAGCCAAAATAGCGGGACAGAAGCCGGGGAGCTGTTTTTT. It yields the protein CASSQNSGTEAGELFF.

This clone was recorded only once. The chain carries TRBV4-2 and TRBJ2-7; no clear D gene. V was clipped by 1 base and J by 1 base, with 8 bases between them. The germline V gene has CDR1 LGHNA and CDR2 YNFKEQ. This CDR3 contains 14 residues. The CDR3 DNA sequence: TGTGCCAGCAGCCAAGTTCTACAGTCCTACGAGCAGTACTTC. It translates to CASSQVLQSYEQYF.

This clone has only a few counts. The chain links TRBV2 to TRBJ1-5; D perhaps matches TRBD1 (5 bases). CDR1 is SNHLY, CDR2 FYNNEI, per germline. Trimming took off 1 base at V and 7 bases at J, with 11 bases between the two ends. CDR3 length: 14 amino acids. DNA for the CDR3: TGTGCCAGCAGTGAAGGGCAGGGTGAGCAGCCCCAGCATTTT. This encodes CASSEGQGEQPQHF.

The chain couples TRBV28 to TRBJ1-5; a possible D gene is TRBD1 (6 bases). Germline-derived CDR1 and CDR2 are MDHEN and SYDVKM. This CDR3 spans 15 amino acids. The V end was cut by 7 bases, the J end by 6 bases, with 19 bases between. CDR3 nucleotides: TGTGCCAGCACTTTGGTAGTACAGGGAAGTCAGCCCCAGCATTTT. Amino acids: CASTLVVQGSQPQHF.

The gene calls are TRBV18 and TRBJ1-4, with unresolved D. The ends were cut back, 2 bases at V and 3 bases at J, with 10 bases in the middle. Germline-derived CDR1 and CDR2 are KGHSH and LQKENI. The CDR3 is 15 amino acids. The chain's CDR3 is CASSPSLSANEKLFF. For the CDR3, the DNA is TGTGCCAGCTCACCATCCTTGAGCGCTAATGAAAAACTGTTTTTT.

This clone was seen more than once but under ten times. V and J are TRBV11-3 and TRBJ2-7; 7 nucleotides line up with TRBD1. J lost 4 bases, V lost 5 bases, and 5 bases had no gene match. CDR3 length: 13 amino acids. Germline V CDR1 and CDR2: SGHNT, YENEEA. DNA of the CDR3: TGTGCCAGCAGCCGGGACAGCTTTTACGAGCAGTACGTC. This translates into CASSRDSFYEQYV.

The rearrangement joins TRBV27 to TRBJ2-5; 10 positions agree with TRBD1. There are 14 residues in the CDR3. The germline CDR1 and CDR2 sequences are MNHEY and SMNVEV (reference sequence). V lost 5 bases, J lost 5 bases, and 5 bases stayed unmatched. The CDR3 region has the DNA TGTGCCAGCAGTGGGGGACAGGGGTGGGAGACCCAGTACTTC. It specifies CASSGGQGWETQYF.

This chain links TRBV28 with TRBJ2-7, with TRBD2 identical over 7 bases. Trimming at V came to 2 bases and at J to 2 bases, leaving 3 bases not matched to a gene. This CDR3 spans 14 amino acids. The germline V gene has CDR1 MDHEN and CDR2 SYDVKM. The CDR3 sequence is CASSLSGEPYEQYF. The CDR3, as DNA: TGTGCCAGCAGTTTAAGCGGGGAGCCCTACGAGCAGTACTTC.

The chain has TRBV5-4 and TRBJ1-5; weak D call: TRBD1 (5 bases). Per the germline V gene, CDR1 is SGHNT and CDR2 is YYREEE (reference sequence). CDR3 length: 14 amino acids. Trimming stripped 3 bases from V and 5 bases from J, with 12 bases between. The CDR3 loop reads CASSSGGADQPQHF. CDR3 nucleotide sequence: TGTGCCAGCAGCTCCGGGGGTGCCGATCAGCCCCAGCATTTT.

This rearrangement joins TRBV5-1 to TRBJ1-4; D is uncertain. Looked up from germline, CDR1 is SGHRS and CDR2 is YFSETQ. Trimming took off 0 bases at V and 10 bases at J, with 13 bases between the two ends. The CDR3 loop spans 14 amino acids. CDR3 sequence (DNA): TGCGCCAGCAGCTTGGGAGTCCCGGAGGGAAAACTGTTTTTT. This encodes CASSLGVPEGKLFF.

This rearrangement joins TRBV4-3 to TRBJ1-1; a weak D match, TRBD1 (5 bases). V was cut by 5 bases and J by 4 bases, with 17 bases left in between. CDR3 length: 15 amino acids. Germline CDR1 LGHNA, CDR2 YSLEER. The CDR3 DNA sequence: TGCGCCAGCAGCGCACTACACGGGGGAAGCACTGAAGCTTTCTTT. The encoded protein is CASSALHGGSTEAFF.

The J gene is TRBJ1-5, the V gene TRBV18; D is unresolved. The CDR3 extends over 16 amino acids. Trimming pared 1 base from V and 3 bases from J, leaving 13 bases between. CDR1 is KGHSH and CDR2 is LQKENI in the germline V gene. As DNA, the CDR3 is TGTGCCAGCTCACCACTTCGCCCGCAGGACAATCAGCCCCAGCATTTT. Protein product: CASSPLRPQDNQPQHF. The variable domain in full, completed from reference TRBV18 and TRBJ1-5, reads NAGVMQNPRHLVRRRGQEARLRCSPMKGHSHVYWYRQLPEEGLKFMVYLQKENIIDESGMPKERFSAEFPKEGPSILRIQQVVRGDSAAYFCASSPLRPQDNQPQHFGDGTRLSIL.

The chain joins TRBV7-2 to TRBJ1-5, with 9 bases matching TRBD1. Germline V gene lookup returns CDR1 SGHTA and CDR2 FQGNSA. V was clipped by 5 bases and J by 5 bases; unmatched bases: 4. CDR3 length equals 14 residues. DNA of the CDR3: TGTGCCAGCAGCGCACAGGGGGCTTATCAGCCCCAGCATTTT. Its protein is CASSAQGAYQPQHF.

This chain links TRBV30 with TRBJ2-1; TRBD2 is a possible D gene (5 bases). The germline V and J ends were trimmed by 1 base and 12 bases, with 22 bases remaining between them. CDR1 is GTSNPN and CDR2 is SVGIG in the germline V gene (reference sequence). The CDR3 has 15 amino acids. DNA of the CDR3: TGTGCCTGGAGTGAATCGGGGATGGGTAATTTTGTGCAGTTCTTC. Translation: CAWSESGMGNFVQFF.

The chain recombines TRBV10-3 with TRBJ2-1; 7 nucleotides line up with TRBD2. The CDR3 sequence is 14 residues long. Germline CDR1 ENHRY, CDR2 SYGVKD. V trimming: 5 bases; J trimming: 3 bases; junction bases outside the gene matches: 4. CDR3 amino acids: CAISKTSNYNEQFF. The DNA for the CDR3 is TGTGCCATCAGTAAGACTAGCAACTACAATGAGCAGTTCTTC.

This clone was picked up a small number of times. V gene TRBV25-1 combines with J gene TRBJ2-5; maybe TRBD2 (6 bases). V was trimmed by 4 bases and J by 2 bases, leaving 11 bases between them. From germline, CDR1 is MGHDK and CDR2 SYGVNS. The CDR3 consists of 14 residues. CDR3 DNA: TGTGCCAGCAGTGGTCGGACTACACAAGAGACCCAGTACTTC. Its protein is CASSGRTTQETQYF.

The gene calls are TRBV6-5 and TRBJ1-1; D gene unclear. The CDR3 consists of 14 residues. V was trimmed by 0 bases and J by 4 bases, leaving 9 bases between them. Germline-derived CDR1 and CDR2 are MNHEY and SVGAGI. Here the CDR3 DNA reads TGTGCCAGCAGTTACTCCTTCGTCCCCACTGAAGCTTTCTTT. Its protein product is CASSYSFVPTEAFF.

In this sample, this clone turned up once. V is TRBV20-1 and J is TRBJ2-5, with 9 bases aligning to TRBD2. The ends lost 8 bases at V and 4 bases at J; junction bases unmatched: 2. Germline V gene data show CDR1 as DFQATT and CDR2 as SNEGSKA (reference sequence). The CDR3 is 11 amino acids. CDR3 nucleotides: TGCAGTTGCGGGGGGGTAGAGACCCAGTACTTC. Translation: CSCGGVETQYF.

This clone was recorded only once. This chain links TRBV18 with TRBJ2-3; D possibly corresponds to TRBD1 (8 bases). The CDR3 loop spans 16 amino acids. Trimming shortened V by 2 bases and J by 0 bases, and 12 bases separated the two germline ends. Germline lookup yields CDR1 KGHSH and CDR2 LQKENI. CDR3 in DNA: TGTGCCAGCTCACCAAACAGGGGGGGGAGCACAGATACGCAGTATTTT. This encodes CASSPNRGGSTDTQYF.

This chain connects TRBV6-6 to TRBJ2-7, with D unresolved. The germline V gene encodes CDR1 MNHNY and CDR2 SVGAGI (reference sequence). V gave up 6 bases and J gave up 3 bases, with 21 bases separating them. The CDR3 spans 16 residues. The CDR3 here is CASRETVLHRSYEQYF. The DNA for the CDR3 is TGTGCCAGCAGGGAGACGGTCCTCCACCGGAGCTACGAGCAGTACTTC.

This sequence joins TRBV7-9 and TRBJ2-4, with a possible D match to TRBD2 (6 bases). Between the trimmed V and J ends, which lost 1 base and 2 bases, there was a span of 9 bases. CDR1 is SEHNR, CDR2 FQNEAQ, per germline (reference sequence). The CDR3 has 15 amino acids. This CDR3 is CASSLVGGSKNIQYF. CDR3 nucleotide sequence: TGTGCCAGCAGCTTAGTTGGGGGGTCCAAAAACATTCAGTACTTC.

The chain uses TRBV21-1 and TRBJ1-2. TRBV21-1 is termed a pseudogene. The CDR3 is made up of 18 amino acids. This CDR3 reads CASSKVRTGKEAGDGYTF. DNA for the CDR3: TGTGCCAGCAGCAAAGTCCGTACAGGGAAGGAGGCGGGGGACGGCTACACCTTC.

By its share, this clone is medium-sized (0.01 to 0.1%). This rearrangement joins TRBV6-4 to TRBJ2-2; TRBD2 aligns across 8 bases. CDR1 is MRHNA, CDR2 SNTAGT, per germline. With 6 bases clipped from V and 3 bases from J, the junction kept 0 bases outside the gene matches. The CDR3 length is 13 residues. For the CDR3, the DNA is TGTGCCAGCAGCGGGGGGGACACCGGGGAGCTGTTTTTT. As protein: CASSGGDTGELFF.

The rearrangement joins TRBV15 to TRBJ1-4, with a possible D match to TRBD1 (5 bases). Per germline, CDR1 LNHNV and CDR2 YYDKDF (reference sequence). CDR3 length: 14 amino acids. With 7 bases removed from V and 12 bases from J, the gap between germline ends came to 21 bases. CDR3 region: CATNKDRDRGELFF. The CDR3 bases are TGTGCCACCAACAAGGACCGGGACCGCGGGGAACTGTTTTTT. Full variable domain (remainder filled in from reference TRBV15 and TRBJ1-4): DAMVIQNPRYQVTQFGKPVTLSCSQTLNHNVMYWYQQKSSQAPKLLFHYYDKDFNNEADTPDNFQSRRPNTSFCFLDIRSPGLGDTAMYLCATNKDRDRGELFFGSGTQLSVL.

This chain connects TRBV4-1 to TRBJ2-5; 8 bases align to TRBD1. CDR1 is MGHRA and CDR2 is YSYEKL in the germline V gene. This CDR3 comprises 14 residues. V was clipped by 6 bases and J by 2 bases; unmatched bases: 5. This CDR3 is CASRRTGFQETQYF. The CDR3, as DNA: TGCGCCAGCAGACGGACAGGGTTTCAAGAGACCCAGTACTTC.